This T cell receptor beta chain was identified during a study of OX40 agonist ivuxolimab in advanced cancers. This table comes from immunoSEQ multiplex PCR, and its TCRdb copy is limited to in-frame clones, with some not included. The repertoire consists of fewer than 85,000 clones, with approximately 90% occurring once and the leading ten covering around 0.97%. The CDR3 length is 19 residues. Germline CDR1 and CDR2: SGDLS and YYNGEE. The ends were cut back, 1 base at V and 0 bases at J, with 20 bases in the middle. Sequencing used CD4+ or CD8+ T cells sorted from blood, obtained in a trial of the OX40 agonist ivuxolimab. The J gene is TRBJ1-3, the V gene TRBV9; possible D gene TRBD1, 6 bases. This TCR was sampled from an adult with an advanced solid tumor such as melanoma, head and neck, liver or kidney cancer. In DNA form, the CDR3 reads TGTGCCAGCAGCGTAAATCAGGCAGGGGAATTCTTCTCTGGAAACACCATATATTTT. Its translation is CASSVNQAGEFFSGNTIYF.